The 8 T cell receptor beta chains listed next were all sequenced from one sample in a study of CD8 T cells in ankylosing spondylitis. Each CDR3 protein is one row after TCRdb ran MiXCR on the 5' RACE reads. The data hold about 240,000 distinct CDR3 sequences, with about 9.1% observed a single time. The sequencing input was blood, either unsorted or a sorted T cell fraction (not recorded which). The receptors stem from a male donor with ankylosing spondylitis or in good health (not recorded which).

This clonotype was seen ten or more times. The DNA of the CDR3 is TGTGCCAGCAGTGAATTCGGACTAGCGGGAAGAGATACGCAGTATTTT. It translates to CASSEFGLAGRDTQYF. The V call is TRBV12-3 or TRBV12-4, the J call TRBJ2-3; 12 bases match TRBD2. The V segment lost 5 bases and the J segment 5 bases; nucleotides outside the gene matches: 8. CDR3 length: 16 residues.

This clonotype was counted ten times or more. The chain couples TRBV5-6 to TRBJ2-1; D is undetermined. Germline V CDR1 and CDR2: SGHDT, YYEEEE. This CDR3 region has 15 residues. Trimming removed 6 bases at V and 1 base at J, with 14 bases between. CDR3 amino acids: CASTLLRGSYNEQFF. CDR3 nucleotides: TGTGCCAGCACCCTATTAAGAGGTTCCTACAATGAGCAGTTCTTC.

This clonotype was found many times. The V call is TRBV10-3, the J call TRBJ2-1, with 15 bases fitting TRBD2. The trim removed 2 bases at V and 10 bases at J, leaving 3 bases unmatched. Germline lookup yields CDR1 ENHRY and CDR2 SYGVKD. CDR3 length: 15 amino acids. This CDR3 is CAISEPGTSGREQFF. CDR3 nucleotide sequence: TGTGCCATCAGTGAGCCTGGGACTAGCGGGAGGGAGCAGTTCTTC.

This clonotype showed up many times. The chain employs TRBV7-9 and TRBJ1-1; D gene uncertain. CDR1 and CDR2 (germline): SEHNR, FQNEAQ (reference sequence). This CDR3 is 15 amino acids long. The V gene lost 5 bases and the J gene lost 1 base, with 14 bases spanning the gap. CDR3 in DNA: TGTGCCAGCAGCCCTAGTCTCCTGTCGAACACTGAAGCTTTCTTT. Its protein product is CASSPSLLSNTEAFF.

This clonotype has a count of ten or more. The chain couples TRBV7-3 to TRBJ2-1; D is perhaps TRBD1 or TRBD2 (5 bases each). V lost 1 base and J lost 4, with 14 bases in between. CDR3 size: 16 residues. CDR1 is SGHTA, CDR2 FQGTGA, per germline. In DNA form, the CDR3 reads TGTGCCAGCAGCTTAAGGGTGGGGACCCCTTACAATGAGCAGTTCTTC. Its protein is CASSLRVGTPYNEQFF.

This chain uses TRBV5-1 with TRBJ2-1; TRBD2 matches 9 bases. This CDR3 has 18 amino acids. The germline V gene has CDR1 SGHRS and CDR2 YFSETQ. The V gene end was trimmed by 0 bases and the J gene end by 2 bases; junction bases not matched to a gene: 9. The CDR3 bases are TGCGCCAGCAGCTTGGAGTCTAGCGGGGAGCCTACCTACAATGAGCAGTTCTTC. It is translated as CASSLESSGEPTYNEQFF.

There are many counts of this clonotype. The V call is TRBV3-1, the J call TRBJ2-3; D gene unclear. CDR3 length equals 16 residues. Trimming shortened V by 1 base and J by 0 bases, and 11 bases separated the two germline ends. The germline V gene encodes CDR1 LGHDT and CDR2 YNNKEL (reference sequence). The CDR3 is CASSQVIGPSTDTQYF. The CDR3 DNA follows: TGTGCCAGCAGCCAAGTGATAGGGCCTAGCACAGATACGCAGTATTTT.

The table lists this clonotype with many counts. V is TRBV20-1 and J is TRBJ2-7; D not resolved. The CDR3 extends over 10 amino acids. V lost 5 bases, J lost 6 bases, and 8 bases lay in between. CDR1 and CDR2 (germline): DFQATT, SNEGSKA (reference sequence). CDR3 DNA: TGCAGTGCTGGAAGGGTCGAGCAGTACTTC. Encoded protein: CSAGRVEQYF.